This T cell receptor beta chain comes out of a study of T cells after yellow fever vaccination. Losses at the gene ends were 1 base for V and 9 bases for J; bases not matched to a gene: 5. The V gene's germline CDR1 is SGHVS and CDR2 FNYEAQ. The CDR3 spans 14 residues. A note on this clonotype: Its antigen is not known.

Using its own MiXCR run on the 5' RACE reads, TCRdb lists one record per CDR3 protein. This sample has hundreds of thousands of distinct CDR3 sequences, with 15% to 20% found just once. Overall study findings and caveats: Weaker in magnitude, the secondary response showed a faster peak on day 5 versus 15.

The sequencing used PBMCs, collected 15 days after the yellow fever booster vaccination. This clonotype originated in a young man who received the YFV17D yellow fever vaccine. V and J are TRBV7-6 and TRBJ2-1; 8 bases align to TRBD1. The CDR3 here is CASSLGTGPGEQFF. CDR3 sequence (DNA): TGTGCCAGCAGCTTAGGGACAGGGCCTGGTGAGCAGTTCTTC.